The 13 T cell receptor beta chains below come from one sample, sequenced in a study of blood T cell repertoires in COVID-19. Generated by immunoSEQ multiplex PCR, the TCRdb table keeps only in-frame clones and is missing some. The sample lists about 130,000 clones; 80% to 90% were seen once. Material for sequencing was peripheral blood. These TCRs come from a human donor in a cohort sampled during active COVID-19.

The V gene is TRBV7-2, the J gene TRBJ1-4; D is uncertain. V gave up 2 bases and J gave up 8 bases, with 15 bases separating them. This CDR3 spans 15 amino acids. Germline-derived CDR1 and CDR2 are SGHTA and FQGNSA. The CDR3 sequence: CASSLSAGGGEKLFF. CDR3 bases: TGTGCCAGCAGCTTAAGTGCGGGTGGAGGAGAAAAACTGTTTTTT.

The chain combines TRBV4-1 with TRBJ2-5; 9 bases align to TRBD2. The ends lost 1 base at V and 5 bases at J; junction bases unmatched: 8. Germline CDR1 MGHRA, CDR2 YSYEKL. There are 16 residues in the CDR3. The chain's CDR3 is CASSQVVAGVGETQYF. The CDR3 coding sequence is TGCGCCAGCAGCCAAGTAGTAGCGGGGGTAGGGGAGACCCAGTACTTC.

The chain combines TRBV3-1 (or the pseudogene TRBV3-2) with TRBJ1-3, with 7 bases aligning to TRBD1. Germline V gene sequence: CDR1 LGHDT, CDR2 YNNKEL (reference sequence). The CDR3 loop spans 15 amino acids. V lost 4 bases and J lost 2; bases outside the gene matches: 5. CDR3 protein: CASSLNRGPGNTIYF. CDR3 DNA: TGTGCCAGCAGCCTAAACAGGGGCCCTGGAAACACCATATATTTT.

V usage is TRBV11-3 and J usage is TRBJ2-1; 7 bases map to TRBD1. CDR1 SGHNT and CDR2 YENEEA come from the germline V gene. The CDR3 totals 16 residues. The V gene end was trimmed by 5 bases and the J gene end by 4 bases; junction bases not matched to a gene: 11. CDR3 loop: CASSNPPGTVYNEQFF. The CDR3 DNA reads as TGTGCCAGCAGCAACCCACCCGGGACAGTATACAATGAGCAGTTCTTC.

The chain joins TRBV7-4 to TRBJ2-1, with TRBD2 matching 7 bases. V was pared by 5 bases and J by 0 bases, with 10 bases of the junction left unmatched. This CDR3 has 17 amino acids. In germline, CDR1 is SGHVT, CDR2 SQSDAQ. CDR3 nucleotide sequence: TGTGCCAGCAGCGGGGGGAGGGACCTCGACTCCTACAATGAGCAGTTCTTC. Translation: CASSGGRDLDSYNEQFF. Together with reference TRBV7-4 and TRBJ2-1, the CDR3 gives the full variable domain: GAGVSQSPRYKVAKRGRDVALRCDSISGHVTLYWYRQTLGQGSEVLTYSQSDAQRDKSGRPSGRFSAERPERSVSTLKIQRTEQGDSAVYLCASSGGRDLDSYNEQFFGPGTRLTVL.

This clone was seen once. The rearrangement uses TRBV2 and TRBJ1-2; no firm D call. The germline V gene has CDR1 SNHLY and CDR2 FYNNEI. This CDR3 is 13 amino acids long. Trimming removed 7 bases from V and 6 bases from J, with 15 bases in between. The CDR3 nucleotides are TGTGCCAGCAAAATCGGGGTGGCTGATGGCTACACCTTC. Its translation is CASKIGVADGYTF.

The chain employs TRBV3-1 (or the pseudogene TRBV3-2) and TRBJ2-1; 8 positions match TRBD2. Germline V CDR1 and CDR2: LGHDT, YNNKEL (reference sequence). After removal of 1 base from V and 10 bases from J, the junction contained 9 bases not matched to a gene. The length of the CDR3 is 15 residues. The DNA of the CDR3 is TGTGCCAGCAGCCAAGGACTAGCGTATGGATGGGAGCAGTTCTTC. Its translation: CASSQGLAYGWEQFF.

Here the CDR3 reads CAISTTGSQPQHF. CDR3 coding DNA: TGTGCCATCAGCACAACAGGGTCTCAGCCCCAGCATTTT. The chain recombines TRBV10-3 with TRBJ1-5; weak D call: TRBD1 (6 bases). This CDR3 comprises 13 residues. CDR1 ENHRY and CDR2 SYGVKD come from the germline V gene. The V gene lost 6 bases and the J gene lost 6 bases, with 12 bases spanning the gap.

This CDR3 reads CASRPGGDYQPQHF. CDR3 in DNA: TGTGCCAGCAGACCAGGGGGCGATTATCAGCCCCAGCATTTT. The rearrangement uses TRBV2 and TRBJ1-5, with 8 bases fitting TRBD1. V gave up 6 bases and J gave up 5 bases; unmatched junction bases: 6. This CDR3 has 14 amino acids. The germline CDR1 and CDR2 sequences are SNHLY and FYNNEI.

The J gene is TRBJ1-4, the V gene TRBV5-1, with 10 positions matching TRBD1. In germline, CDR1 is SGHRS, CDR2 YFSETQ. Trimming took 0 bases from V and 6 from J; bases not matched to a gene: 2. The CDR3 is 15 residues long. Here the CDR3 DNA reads TGCGCCAGCAGCTTGGCAGGGACAGGGGATGAAAAACTGTTTTTT. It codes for CASSLAGTGDEKLFF.

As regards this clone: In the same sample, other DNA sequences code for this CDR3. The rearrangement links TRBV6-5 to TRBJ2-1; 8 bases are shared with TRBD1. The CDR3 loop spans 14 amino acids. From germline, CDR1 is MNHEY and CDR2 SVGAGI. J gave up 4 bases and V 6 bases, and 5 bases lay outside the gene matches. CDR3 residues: CASRDRAAYNEQFF. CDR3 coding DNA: TGTGCCAGCAGGGACAGGGCCGCTTACAATGAGCAGTTCTTC.

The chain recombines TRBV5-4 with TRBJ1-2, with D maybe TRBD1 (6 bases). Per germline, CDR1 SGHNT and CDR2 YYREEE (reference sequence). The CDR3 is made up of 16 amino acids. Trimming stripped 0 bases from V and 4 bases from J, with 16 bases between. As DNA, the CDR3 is TGTGCCAGCAGCTTGGCGGCGGGGGGGCGTGGCTATGGCTACACCTTC. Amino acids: CASSLAAGGRGYGYTF.

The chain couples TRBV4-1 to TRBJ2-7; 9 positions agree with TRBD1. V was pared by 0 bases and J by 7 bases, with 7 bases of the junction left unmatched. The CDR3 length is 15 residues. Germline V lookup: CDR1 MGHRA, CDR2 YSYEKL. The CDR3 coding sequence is TGCGCCAGCAGCCAAGATGAAGGACAGGGGTGGGAGCAGTACTTC. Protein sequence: CASSQDEGQGWEQYF.